One and the same sample provided the 32 T cell receptor beta chains below, sequenced in a study of T cell repertoires in cytomegalovirus infection. MiXCR was run by TCRdb on the reads, yielding one entry per CDR3 protein. The sample holds 200,000 to 250,000 distinct CDR3 sequences, 22% seen once. Sequenced input: CD8+ T cells from PBMCs. These receptors were taken from a human donor in good health (CMV status not recorded). Some clones in this sample may be carry-over from other donors' samples.

Comments on this clonotype: A clone one base away is much larger, so this may be a read error. The chain is built from TRBV6-5 and TRBJ2-3; 7 bases agree with TRBD2. Losses at the gene ends were 2 bases for V and 2 bases for J; bases not matched to a gene: 7. The CDR3 loop spans 16 amino acids. Germline CDR1 reads MNHEY; CDR2 reads SVGAGI. The CDR3 DNA sequence: TGTGCCAGCAGTTACACGGGCGGGGGTAACACAGATACGCAGTATTTT. As protein: CASSYTGGGNTDTQYF.

This clonotype was seen a handful of times. The chain combines TRBV6-5 with TRBJ2-1, with 10 bases lining up with TRBD2. Germline lookup yields CDR1 MNHEY and CDR2 SVGAGI. This CDR3 is 18 amino acids long. The trim removed 4 bases at V and 0 bases at J, leaving 9 bases unmatched. CDR3 in amino acids: CASSSVTSGVTSYNEQFF. The CDR3 coding sequence is TGTGCCAGCAGTTCGGTTACTAGCGGGGTTACCTCCTACAATGAGCAGTTCTTC.

In this sample, this clonotype turned up many times. The rearrangement links TRBV7-6 to TRBJ1-1, with D possibly TRBD1 on 5 matching bases. CDR3 size: 13 residues. Germline V gene sequence: CDR1 SGHVS, CDR2 FNYEAQ. V was cut by 5 bases and J by 1 base, with 8 bases left in between. CDR3 in DNA: TGTGCCAGCAGCCTGGACACGAACACTGAAGCTTTCTTT. Translation gives CASSLDTNTEAFF.

A few counts support this clonotype. The chain joins TRBV4-1 to TRBJ1-1; D may be TRBD1 (6 bases). The CDR3 consists of 16 residues. Germline CDR1 and CDR2: MGHRA and YSYEKL. V lost 3 bases and J 5 bases, leaving 19 bases between the germline ends. Here the CDR3 DNA reads TGCGCCAGCAGCCACGTCCTACAGGGACTAAGGACTGAAGCTTTCTTT. It yields the protein CASSHVLQGLRTEAFF.

This clonotype has only a few counts. This chain uses TRBV28 with TRBJ2-7; tentative D call: TRBD2 (6 bases). Trimming cost V 4 bases and J 3 bases, with 13 bases left between them. CDR3 length: 14 amino acids. Germline CDR1 and CDR2: MDHEN and SYDVKM. The CDR3 nucleotides read TGTGCCAGCAGTTCGCCCGGGGGTTTCTACGAGCAGTACTTC. It specifies CASSSPGGFYEQYF.

This clonotype has a single count. A much larger clonotype is one base distant, so this may be a read error. The chain couples TRBV12-3 or TRBV12-4 to TRBJ2-7, with D possibly being TRBD2 (7 bases). The V gene lost 10 bases and the J gene lost 3 bases, with 19 bases spanning the gap. The CDR3 contains 14 residues. The CDR3 coding sequence is TGTGCCAACAGCTCCGGGGGGCTGGGCTACGAGCAGTACTTC. Translated, it gives CANSSGGLGYEQYF.

The chain joins TRBV7-3 to TRBJ2-1; D is uncertain. V lost 5 bases, J lost 6 bases, and 17 bases lay in between. The CDR3 loop spans 15 amino acids. CDR1 and CDR2 (germline): SGHTA, FQGTGA. The CDR3 is CASSPQTHSPNEQFF. In DNA, the CDR3 is TGTGCCAGCAGCCCCCAGACCCACTCGCCCAATGAGCAGTTCTTC.

This clonotype was counted only a few times. V and J are TRBV20-1 and TRBJ1-4; D unclear. CDR1 and CDR2 (germline): DFQATT, SNEGSKA (reference sequence). The germline V and J ends were trimmed by 3 bases and 6 bases, with 17 bases remaining between them. The CDR3 contains 15 residues. CDR3 protein: CSASEVYSDDEKLFF. CDR3 bases: TGCAGTGCTAGCGAGGTCTACTCAGACGATGAAAAACTGTTTTTT.

This clonotype has at least ten counts. The J gene is TRBJ2-7, the V gene TRBV7-9; 8 nucleotides match TRBD2. The CDR3 loop spans 14 amino acids. Germline CDR1 SEHNR, CDR2 FQNEAQ (reference sequence). Germline trimming cut 5 bases from V and 0 bases from J; bases unmatched to any gene: 3. The CDR3 here is CASSPTSGSYEQYF. The DNA for the CDR3 is TGTGCCAGCAGCCCTACTAGCGGCTCCTACGAGCAGTACTTC.

At least ten counts were recorded for this clonotype. V is TRBV7-9 and J is TRBJ1-2, with D possibly matching TRBD1 (6 bases). Germline CDR1 reads SEHNR; CDR2 reads FQNEAQ (reference sequence). This CDR3 is built from 16 residues. Trimming removed 4 bases at V and 4 bases at J, with 19 bases between. The CDR3 spells CASSSLSLDRFYGYTF. The CDR3 coding sequence is TGTGCCAGCAGCTCCCTATCCCTGGACAGATTCTATGGCTACACCTTC.

In its sample, this clonotype was seen a few times. The rearrangement uses TRBV5-1 and TRBJ2-5, with D possibly matching TRBD2 (6 bases). The CDR3 is 16 residues long. CDR1 and CDR2 (germline): SGHRS, YFSETQ. The V end lost 0 bases, the J end lost 4 bases, and 16 bases lay between the germline ends. The CDR3 nucleotides are TGCGCCAGCAGCTTGGCCCCGGAGGGTTGGGGAGAGACCCAGTACTTC. Translation: CASSLAPEGWGETQYF. The variable domain in full, completed from reference TRBV5-1 and TRBJ2-5, reads KAGVTQTPRYLIKTRGQQVTLSCSPISGHRSVSWYQQTPGQGLQFLFEYFSETQRNKGNFPGRFSGRQFSNSRSEMNVSTLELGDSALYLCASSLAPEGWGETQYFGPGTRLLVL.

Ten or more counts support this clonotype. The chain links TRBV7-9 to TRBJ2-6; D may correspond to TRBD1 or TRBD2 (5 bases each). Germline values: CDR1 SEHNR, CDR2 FQNEAQ (reference sequence). V gave up 8 bases and J gave up 2 bases, with 19 bases separating them. The CDR3 extends over 17 amino acids. The CDR3 is CASFAAQGAAGANVLTF. The CDR3 DNA reads TGTGCCAGCTTCGCCGCCCAGGGAGCTGCTGGGGCCAACGTCCTGACTTTC.

V and J are TRBV27 and TRBJ1-4; perhaps TRBD1 as D (5 bases). The germline gives CDR1 MNHEY, CDR2 SMNVEV (reference sequence). This CDR3 comprises 15 residues. V was trimmed by 0 bases and J by 7 bases, leaving 12 bases between them. The CDR3 DNA reads TGTGCCAGCAGTTTATCGAGTGGGGGTGGTGAAAAACTGTTTTTT. Translating gives CASSLSSGGGEKLFF.

The chain links TRBV28 to TRBJ1-2, with a weak D call TRBD1 (5 bases). Trimming stripped 3 bases from V and 6 bases from J, with 20 bases between. Germline CDR1 and CDR2: MDHEN and SYDVKM. The CDR3 runs to 16 residues. CDR3 sequence: CASSFPSRGTTHGYTF. The CDR3, as DNA: TGTGCCAGCAGTTTCCCCAGCCGGGGGACGACCCATGGCTACACCTTC.

The genes are TRBV14 and TRBJ2-5, with TRBD1 matching over 9 bases. CDR3 size: 16 residues. CDR1 is SGHDN, CDR2 FVKESK, per germline. V trimming: 3 bases; J trimming: 3 bases; junction bases outside the gene matches: 8. CDR3 nucleotides: TGTGCCAGCAGCCAGGATCTGACAGGGGGAAAAGAGACCCAGTACTTC. The encoded protein is CASSQDLTGGKETQYF.

Ten or more counts support this clonotype. The chain is built from TRBV6-6 and TRBJ2-3, with D tentatively TRBD1 (7 bases). The germline V gene has CDR1 MNHNY and CDR2 SVGAGI (reference sequence). CDR3 length equals 15 residues. V lost 0 bases and J lost 4, with 11 bases in between. Here the CDR3 reads CASSYSARGADTQYF. The CDR3 nucleotides read TGTGCCAGCAGTTACTCGGCCAGGGGGGCAGATACGCAGTATTTT.

J is TRBJ1-5 and V is TRBV12-3 or TRBV12-4; no firm D call. CDR3 size: 12 residues. V was pared by 6 bases and J by 3 bases, with 6 bases between. CDR3 DNA: TGTGCCAGCAGCGACTACAATCAGCCCCAGCATTTT. Translation gives CASSDYNQPQHF.

This clonotype came up a few times. The CDR3 DNA sequence: TGTGCCAGTAGTAAGGGCTTGACGAATGAGCAGTTCTTC. Encoded protein: CASSKGLTNEQFF. The chain has TRBV19 and TRBJ2-1; no definite D call. With 4 bases removed from V and 7 bases from J, the gap between germline ends came to 11 bases. Germline V gene lookup returns CDR1 LNHDA and CDR2 SQIVND (reference sequence). The CDR3 has 13 amino acids.

This clonotype came up once. A much larger clone lies a single base off, so this may be a read error. The chain is built from TRBV9 and TRBJ2-1; 7 nucleotides line up with TRBD2. With V trimmed by 7 bases and J by 11 bases, 9 bases remained unmatched. CDR1 is SGDLS, CDR2 YYNGEE, per germline. This CDR3 spans 12 amino acids. CDR3 coding DNA: TGTGCCAGCGGGGGGGGGGACCAACAGCAGTTCTTC. Translation: CASGGGDQQQFF.

This clonotype was detected a few times. The chain uses TRBV20-1 and TRBJ2-3; D remains unclear. The germline CDR1 and CDR2 sequences are DFQATT and SNEGSKA (reference sequence). The CDR3 runs to 17 residues. V was pared by 0 bases and J by 2 bases, with 18 bases between. CDR3 nucleotide sequence: TGCAGTGCTAGAGAGTCTCTAGTGGTCAGTTACACAGATACGCAGTATTTT. Translation gives CSARESLVVSYTDTQYF.

The sample holds many counts of this clonotype. The chain combines TRBV7-8 with TRBJ2-7, with D possibly being TRBD1 (6 bases). This CDR3 has 14 residues. Trimming shortened V by 5 bases and J by 2 bases, and 13 bases separated the two germline ends. CDR1 is SGHVS and CDR2 is FQNEAQ in the germline V gene. The CDR3 nucleotides are TGTGCCAGCAGCAAACACAGGGTCCCCTACGAGCAGTACTTC. It encodes CASSKHRVPYEQYF.

This clonotype was counted between two and nine times. The chain combines TRBV19 with TRBJ2-7, with 7 bases matching TRBD1. Unmatched junction bases numbered 8, after V lost 6 bases and J lost 0 bases. Germline V gene data show CDR1 as LNHDA and CDR2 as SQIVND (reference sequence). This CDR3 is 15 amino acids long. The CDR3 protein is CASRTADRPSYEQYF. CDR3 DNA sequence: TGTGCCAGTAGGACGGCGGACAGGCCCTCCTACGAGCAGTACTTC. The complete variable domain, with remaining parts taken from reference TRBV19 and TRBJ2-7, reads DGGITQSPKYLFRKEGQNVTLSCEQNLNHDAMYWYRQDPGQGLRLIYYSQIVNDFQKGDIAEGYSVSREKKESFPLTVTSAQKNPTAFYLCASRTADRPSYEQYFGPGTRLTVT.

This clonotype occurred a few times. This rearrangement joins TRBV25-1 to TRBJ2-7; unclear D gene. Deletions cut 6 bases from V and 3 bases from J, with 21 bases between. CDR1 is MGHDK and CDR2 is SYGVNS in the germline V gene. CDR3 length equals 16 residues. The CDR3 DNA follows: TGTGCCAGCAGCCTAGAAGGCAAGGAGTATTACTACGAGCAGTACTTC. It codes for CASSLEGKEYYYEQYF.

The V gene is TRBV28, the J gene TRBJ1-6; D uncertain. The CDR3 consists of 11 residues. Germline values: CDR1 MDHEN, CDR2 SYDVKM. V was cut by 5 bases and J by 12 bases, with 8 bases left in between. The CDR3 protein is CASSTMKPLHF. CDR3 nucleotide sequence: TGTGCCAGCAGTACCATGAAACCCCTCCACTTT.

This clonotype was picked up many times. This chain joins TRBV7-2 and TRBJ1-5, with TRBD1 matching 7 bases. After removal of 5 bases from V and 5 bases from J, the junction contained 9 bases not matched to a gene. This CDR3 contains 15 residues. Per germline, CDR1 SGHTA and CDR2 FQGNSA. The CDR3 region has the DNA TGTGCCAGCAGCCCTCGACAGGGCAGGGATCAGCCCCAGCATTTT. Its protein is CASSPRQGRDQPQHF.

At least ten counts were recorded for this clonotype. This chain uses TRBV12-3 or TRBV12-4 with TRBJ1-2; no clear D. Between the trimmed V and J ends, which lost 4 bases and 4 bases, there was a span of 13 bases. The CDR3 length is 14 residues. The CDR3 DNA sequence: TGTGCCAGCAGTTCCCTGGACGGATTCTATGGCTACACCTTC. Translation gives CASSSLDGFYGYTF.

The rearrangement uses TRBV28 and TRBJ1-5; possible D gene TRBD1, 6 bases. Trimming shortened V by 6 bases and J by 3 bases, and 21 bases separated the two germline ends. The germline V gene has CDR1 MDHEN and CDR2 SYDVKM. This CDR3 is built from 17 residues. This CDR3 is CASRQAPPQGYNQPQHF. DNA for the CDR3: TGTGCCAGCAGGCAAGCGCCTCCGCAGGGGTACAATCAGCCCCAGCATTTT.

This clonotype has just a few counts. This chain links TRBV2 with TRBJ2-7; D uncertain. The germline V gene encodes CDR1 SNHLY and CDR2 FYNNEI. Deletions cut 10 bases from V and 1 base from J, with 11 bases between. This CDR3 has 12 amino acids. The CDR3 protein is CAILSRSYEQYF. The CDR3 nucleotides are TGTGCCATCCTGTCAAGGTCCTACGAGCAGTACTTC.

This rearrangement joins TRBV24-1 to TRBJ2-1, with D possibly being TRBD2 (6 bases). CDR1 is KGHDR, CDR2 SFDVKD, per germline. The CDR3 has 14 amino acids. V was trimmed by 2 bases and J by 9 bases, leaving 13 bases between them. This chain's CDR3 is CATSDYWAGGEQFF. The CDR3 DNA reads TGTGCCACCAGTGATTATTGGGCCGGGGGTGAGCAGTTCTTC.

This clonotype was detected only a few times. This chain links TRBV5-6 with TRBJ1-1; possibly TRBD1 for D (6 bases). Germline V gene data show CDR1 as SGHDT and CDR2 as YYEEEE. The CDR3 covers 13 residues. V lost 0 bases, J lost 8 bases, and 11 bases lay in between. The DNA of the CDR3 is TGTGCCAGCAGCTTGGCGACAGGAGGAGAAGCTTTCTTT. Protein sequence: CASSLATGGEAFF.

This clonotype was recorded a few times. The chain combines TRBV2 with TRBJ1-5; TRBD1 aligns across 10 bases. The CDR3 extends over 18 amino acids. The V and J ends lost 7 bases and 3 bases, in that order; junction bases with no gene match: 15. Germline values: CDR1 SNHLY, CDR2 FYNNEI. CDR3 in amino acids: CASTGRTGGTLFNQPQHF. CDR3 DNA sequence: TGTGCCAGCACCGGTCGGACAGGGGGTACTTTATTCAATCAGCCCCAGCATTTT.

This clonotype was picked up many times. The chain carries TRBV7-6 and TRBJ1-3; the D is unclear. V lost 6 bases and J lost 4, with 16 bases in between. Germline V gene data show CDR1 as SGHVS and CDR2 as FNYEAQ. CDR3 length: 15 residues. DNA for the CDR3: TGTGCCAGCAGGGATATTGGTATCTCGGGAAACACCATATATTTT. Its protein product is CASRDIGISGNTIYF.